The present entry profiles one T cell receptor beta chain with its context. What it recognizes is unknown. Sequencing was performed with immunoSEQ multiplex PCR; in TCRdb, only in-frame clones are kept and a portion is missing. The data show 330,000 or so clones, roughly 67% seen once. This sample was included in a study of cytotoxic CD8 clonotypes in ibrutinib-treated CLL. Study-wide results and limits: Progressing patients had sampling times that differed from those of sustained-remission patients.

For TCR beta libraries, around 2 micrograms of genomic DNA were obtained from cryopreserved PBMCs. Source: PBMCs, taken after 36 months of ibrutinib treatment. This receptor was obtained from a human donor with chronic lymphocytic leukemia.

In DNA, the CDR3 is TGTGCCAGCTCGGGGGGCGGCCAAGAGACCCAGTACTTC. Protein sequence: CASSGGGQETQYF. The rearrangement joins TRBV7-3 to TRBJ2-5, with D possibly TRBD2 on 7 matching bases. CDR1 SGHTA and CDR2 FQGTGA come from the germline V gene. This CDR3 is 13 amino acids long. Trimming left V 8 bases short and J 1 base short, with 11 bases between.